This T cell receptor (beta chain) was retrieved from a study of cytomegalovirus exposure and HLA in healthy donors. The CDR3 has 14 residues. Trimming removed 6 bases at V and 5 bases at J, with 13 bases between. Germline V lookup: CDR1 MDHEN, CDR2 SYDVKM. Method: immunoSEQ multiplex PCR; TCRdb's copy keeps in-frame clones and lacks some. The sample includes 260,000 or so clones, less than 95% of them seen just once. Turning to this clone: A read error is possible here, since a much larger clone lies one base away.

The receptor's source is a woman aged 25 to 45 in good health and CMV-seronegative. The sequencing sample was made of PBMCs. The chain links TRBV28 to TRBJ1-4; weak D call: TRBD1 (5 bases). The CDR3, as DNA: TGTGCCAGCAGCCCGGCAGGGCGAAATGAAAAACTGTTTTTT. It encodes CASSPAGRNEKLFF.